The 8 T cell receptor beta chains given below trace back to one sample, sequenced in a study of breast tumors, draining lymph nodes, adjacent tissues. MiXCR, applied by TCRdb to the multiplex PCR reads, yields one record per CDR3 protein. Of 83,000 or so distinct CDR3 sequences listed, roughly a fifth are singletons. Samples came from axillary lymph nodes draining the breast cancer. Sequencing was done on a sample of axillary lymph node tissue. These receptor sequences come from a female donor with breast cancer. Some clones in this sample may be carry-over from other donors' samples.

The rearrangement uses TRBV11-3 and TRBJ2-5, with TRBD1 identical over 7 bases. The CDR3 is 20 amino acids. V shed 6 bases and J 1 base; nucleotides not matched to a gene: 23. Germline V CDR1 and CDR2: SGHNT, YENEEA. CDR3: CASSSWVSVEPGGTQETQYF. The CDR3, as DNA: TGTGCCAGCAGTTCTTGGGTGTCGGTGGAACCAGGGGGAACCCAAGAGACCCAGTACTTC.

At least ten counts were recorded for this clonotype. The rearrangement links TRBV9 to TRBJ2-1; D is unresolved. V was shortened by 2 bases and J by 10 bases, with 13 bases between the two germline ends. The CDR3 is 13 amino acids. Per the germline V gene, CDR1 is SGDLS and CDR2 is YYNGEE. CDR3: CASSVAPSREQFF. For the CDR3, the DNA is TGTGCCAGCAGCGTCGCCCCTTCTCGGGAGCAGTTCTTC.

Remarks on this clonotype: A read error is possible here, since a much larger clone lies one base away. The gene calls are TRBV7-9 and TRBJ2-1; D could derive from TRBD1 or TRBD2 (5 bases each). Per germline, CDR1 SEHNR and CDR2 FQNEAQ (reference sequence). The CDR3 extends over 16 amino acids. CDR3 loop: CANSPVGASSYNEQFF. The CDR3 DNA sequence: TGTGCCAACAGCCCTGTCGGGGCCTCCTCCTACAATGAGCAGTTCTTC.

This clonotype was detected many times. The gene calls are TRBV5-6 and TRBJ2-1; weak D call: TRBD2 (5 bases). Germline loops: CDR1 SGHDT, CDR2 YYEEEE. This CDR3 is built from 14 residues. Trimming removed 3 bases from V and 8 bases from J, with 15 bases in between. The CDR3 sequence: CASSSVALVHEQFF. The CDR3 bases are TGTGCCAGCAGCTCCGTAGCGCTGGTCCATGAGCAGTTCTTC.

This clonotype was counted many times. The rearrangement links TRBV6-2 or TRBV6-3 to TRBJ2-1; D gene unclear. Trimming took off 4 bases at V and 4 bases at J, with 11 bases between the two ends. This CDR3 is built from 14 residues. The germline V gene has CDR1 MNHEY and CDR2 SVGEGT. CDR3 loop: CASSSWQEYNEQFF. The CDR3 DNA follows: TGTGCCAGCAGTTCGTGGCAGGAGTACAATGAGCAGTTCTTC.

This clonotype showed up many times. The chain joins TRBV11-3 to TRBJ2-1; TRBD2 matches at 7 bases. The CDR3 extends over 14 amino acids. The J segment lost 0 bases and the V segment lost 4 bases, leaving 0 bases of the junction unmatched. Germline lookup yields CDR1 SGHNT and CDR2 YENEEA. Here the CDR3 DNA reads TGTGCCAGCAGCTCGGGGGGCTCCTACAATGAGCAGTTCTTC. Its translation: CASSSGGSYNEQFF.

In its sample, this clonotype was seen many times. The chain has TRBV11-2 and TRBJ2-7; 9 bases agree with TRBD1. The trim removed 4 bases at V and 2 bases at J, leaving 6 bases unmatched. Germline V CDR1 and CDR2: SGHAT, FQNNGV. The CDR3 length is 15 residues. In DNA form, the CDR3 reads TGTGCCAGCAGCTCCCCAGGGACAGGGACCTACGAGCAGTACTTC. Translated: CASSSPGTGTYEQYF.

This clonotype has at least ten counts. The V and J genes are TRBV5-8 and TRBJ1-2, with TRBD1 matching 7 bases. CDR3 length equals 14 residues. After removal of 4 bases from V and 4 bases from J, the junction contained 7 bases not matched to a gene. Germline V CDR1 and CDR2: SGHTS, YDEGEE. The chain's CDR3 is CASSLDRQGYGYTF. CDR3 nucleotide sequence: TGTGCCAGCAGCCTGGACAGGCAGGGCTATGGCTACACCTTC.